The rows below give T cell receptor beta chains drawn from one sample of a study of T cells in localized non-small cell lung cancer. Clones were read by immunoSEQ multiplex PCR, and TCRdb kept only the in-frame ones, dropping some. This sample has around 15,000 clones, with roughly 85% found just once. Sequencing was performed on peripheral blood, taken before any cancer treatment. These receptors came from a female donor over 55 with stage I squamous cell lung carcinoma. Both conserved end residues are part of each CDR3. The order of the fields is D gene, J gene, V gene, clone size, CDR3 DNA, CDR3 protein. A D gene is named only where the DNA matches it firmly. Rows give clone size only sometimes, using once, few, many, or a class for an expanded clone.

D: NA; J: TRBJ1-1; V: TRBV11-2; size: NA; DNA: TGTGCCAGCAGCCCCACCCGAGAGGGGCGAGCTTTCTTT; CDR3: CASSPTREGRAFF
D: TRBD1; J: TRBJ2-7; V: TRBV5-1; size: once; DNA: TGCGCCAGCAGCTTGGGACAGGGGGTCTACTACGAGCAGTACTTC; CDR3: CASSLGQGVYYEQYF
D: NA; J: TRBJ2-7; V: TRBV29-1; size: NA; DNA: TGCAGCGCACAGGGTTCCTACGAGCAGTACTTC; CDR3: CSAQGSYEQYF
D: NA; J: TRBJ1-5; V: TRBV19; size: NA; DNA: TGTGCCAGTAGTATAGGGGAGGGAGGACAGCCCCAGCATTTT; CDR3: CASSIGEGGQPQHF
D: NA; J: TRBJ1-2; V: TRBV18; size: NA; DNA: TGTGCCAGTTCTCGGGAAGCGGGCTATGGCTACACCTTC; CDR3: CASSREAGYGYTF
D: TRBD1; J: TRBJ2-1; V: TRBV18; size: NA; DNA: TGTGCCAGCTCACCCCCGGGACAGGGGTCGGATGAGCAGTTCTTC; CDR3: CASSPPGQGSDEQFF
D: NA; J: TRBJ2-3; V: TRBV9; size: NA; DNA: TGTGCCAGCAGCGTAGATTGGGTGAACACAGATACGCAGTATTTT; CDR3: CASSVDWVNTDTQYF
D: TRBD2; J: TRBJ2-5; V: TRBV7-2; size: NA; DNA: TGTGCCAGCAGCGTGGGACTAGCGACCGAGACCCAGTACTTC; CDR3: CASSVGLATETQYF
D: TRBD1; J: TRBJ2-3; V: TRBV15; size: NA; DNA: TGTGCCACCAGCTCCAGGACAGGCGTCCGCACAGATACGCAGTATTTT; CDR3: CATSSRTGVRTDTQYF
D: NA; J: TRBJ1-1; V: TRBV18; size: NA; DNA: TGTGCCAGCTCACCGGGTTGGGAAACTGAAGCTTTCTTT; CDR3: CASSPGWETEAFF
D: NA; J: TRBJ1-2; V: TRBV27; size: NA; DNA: TGTGCCAGCAGTTTATCAATGGGGGGAGGCTACACCTTC; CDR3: CASSLSMGGGYTF
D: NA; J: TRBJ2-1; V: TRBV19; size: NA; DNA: TGTGCCAGTAGTAGCAGAGGACAGACCTACAATGAGCAGTTCTTC; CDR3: CASSSRGQTYNEQFF